These 28 T cell receptor beta chains came from one sample sequenced in a study of blood T cells in healthy people across ages. Combining a sample-barcoded 5' primer with a J-beta primer mix, a second PCR ran for roughly 7 to 11 cycles. TCRdb recomputed calls from the 5' RACE reads with MiXCR, one row per CDR3 protein. The sample records around 1,000,000 distinct CDR3 sequences, around 25% being singletons. The sample was also linked to a second study, of T cells of mothers and their children.

Sequences were obtained from blood. The source is a girl aged 2-10 years in good health.

V is TRBV7-8 and J is TRBJ1-1, with 9 bases matching TRBD1. The CDR3 is 17 residues long. The V gene end was trimmed by 5 bases and the J gene end by 0 bases; junction bases not matched to a gene: 10. In germline, CDR1 is SGHVS, CDR2 FQNEAQ. The CDR3 DNA sequence: TGTGCCAGCAGCCATCGGGACAGGGAAAGGATGAACACTGAAGCTTTCTTT. Translated: CASSHRDRERMNTEAFF.

The chain is built from TRBV18 and TRBJ1-1; D ambiguous. Trimming took off 2 bases at V and 4 bases at J, with 8 bases between the two ends. The V gene's germline CDR1 is KGHSH and CDR2 LQKENI. This CDR3 has 13 residues. Here the CDR3 reads CASSPVEATEAFF. As DNA, the CDR3 is TGTGCCAGCTCACCAGTGGAGGCCACTGAAGCTTTCTTT.

This clonotype occurred a few times. The junction departs from the called germline gene at one end, perhaps through a read error. J is TRBJ1-3 and V is TRBV12-3 or TRBV12-4, with D tentatively TRBD1 (6 bases). The CDR3 totals 17 residues. The CDR3 reads CASSSQLGGFSGSTIYF. CDR3 in DNA: TGTGCCAGCAGTTCTCAGTTGGGGGGCTTCTCTGGAAGCACCATATATTTT.

This clonotype has a handful of counts. This sequence joins TRBV4-3 and TRBJ2-1, with no clear D. Looked up from germline, CDR1 is LGHNA and CDR2 is YSLEER. CDR3 size: 15 residues. V lost 5 bases to trimming and J lost 0 bases, with 11 bases between them. This CDR3 is CASSADRSSYNEQFF. The CDR3 DNA reads TGCGCCAGCAGCGCGGACCGGAGCTCCTACAATGAGCAGTTCTTC.

This clonotype was detected a few times. The chain couples TRBV7-3 to TRBJ2-7; possible D gene TRBD2, 6 bases. V dropped 6 bases and J dropped 2 bases, with 14 bases sitting between them. The CDR3 covers 14 residues. In germline, CDR1 is SGHTA, CDR2 FQGTGA. CDR3 amino acids: CASSRRAGAYEQYF. The CDR3 coding sequence is TGTGCCAGCAGTCGACGAGCGGGTGCCTACGAGCAGTACTTC.

The V and J genes are TRBV5-1 and TRBJ2-3, with TRBD2 matching over 10 bases. The J segment lost 4 bases and the V segment lost 1 base, leaving 3 bases of the junction unmatched. The CDR3 has 15 residues. Germline loops: CDR1 SGHRS, CDR2 YFSETQ. CDR3 sequence (DNA): TGCGCCAGCAGCTTGAGTCTAGCGGGAGCAGATACGCAGTATTTT. The encoded protein is CASSLSLAGADTQYF.

The chain has TRBV2 and TRBJ2-5, with 7 bases lining up with TRBD1. This CDR3 has 14 residues. Germline V CDR1 and CDR2: SNHLY, FYNNEI. V was pared by 6 bases and J by 1 base, with 5 bases of the junction left unmatched. The CDR3 bases are TGTGCCAGCAGCCCGGACAGGCTCCAAGAGACCCAGTACTTC. Protein: CASSPDRLQETQYF.

V usage is TRBV29-1 and J usage is TRBJ2-5, with D perhaps TRBD1 (6 bases). V was pared by 7 bases and J by 1 base, with 16 bases between. Germline CDR1 and CDR2: SQVTM and ANQGSEA. The length of the CDR3 is 14 residues. CDR3 in amino acids: CSEKEDSTQETQYF. The DNA of the CDR3 is TGCAGCGAAAAAGAGGACAGCACCCAAGAGACCCAGTACTTC.

This chain links TRBV6-2 or TRBV6-3 with TRBJ2-5; no clear D. The DNA end lines up better with TRBJ2-1; the J call may be wrong. Germline V gene data show CDR1 as MNHEY and CDR2 as SVGEGT. The CDR3 is 14 residues long. The CDR3 spells CASSYSRLDNEQFF. CDR3 nucleotides: TGTGCCAGCAGTTACTCGAGGCTAGACAATGAGCAGTTCTTC.

This clonotype has a handful of counts. The chain joins TRBV3-1 to TRBJ2-2, with 8 bases fitting TRBD1. The CDR3 covers 15 residues. Germline V CDR1 and CDR2: LGHDT, YNNKEL (reference sequence). Unmatched junction bases numbered 6, after V lost 2 bases and J lost 7 bases. The chain's CDR3 is CASSQPRGQGGELFF. CDR3 nucleotides: TGTGCCAGCAGCCAACCTCGAGGACAGGGCGGGGAGCTGTTTTTT.

This clonotype came up a few times. This chain uses TRBV14 with TRBJ2-7; 10 bases map to TRBD2. CDR1 SGHDN and CDR2 FVKESK come from the germline V gene. The CDR3 length is 15 residues. V lost 7 bases and J lost 3; bases outside the gene matches: 9. The CDR3 region has the DNA TGTGCCAGCACCCCTGGACTAGCGGTACTCTACGAGCAGTACTTC. It yields the protein CASTPGLAVLYEQYF.

V and J are TRBV20-1 and TRBJ2-1; maybe TRBD2 (6 bases). Between the trimmed V and J ends, which lost 6 bases and 2 bases, there was a span of 17 bases. Germline CDR1 DFQATT, CDR2 SNEGSKA (reference sequence). This CDR3 contains 15 residues. CDR3 amino acids: CSATTGERAYNEQFF. Here the CDR3 DNA reads TGCAGTGCAACAACGGGGGAGCGAGCCTACAATGAGCAGTTCTTC.

This clonotype was seen a handful of times. This rearrangement joins TRBV6-1 to TRBJ2-7; D is unclear. CDR1 is MNHNS and CDR2 is SASEGT in the germline V gene. Trimming pared 2 bases from V and 2 bases from J, leaving 13 bases between. The CDR3 runs 15 residues. The CDR3 is CASSELRASTYEQYF. CDR3 DNA: TGTGCCAGCAGTGAACTCCGAGCGTCTACCTACGAGCAGTACTTC.

CDR3 region: CASGLVGNQEEQFF. In DNA, the CDR3 is TGTGCTAGTGGTTTGGTGGGCAACCAGGAAGAGCAGTTCTTC. J is TRBJ2-1 and V is TRBV12-5, with D unclear. The CDR3 runs to 14 residues. The germline V gene encodes CDR1 LGHNT and CDR2 FRNRAP. V was shortened by 0 bases and J by 10 bases, with 13 bases between the two germline ends.

This clonotype has more than one count but fewer than ten. J is TRBJ2-2 and V is TRBV7-2, with 8 bases that match TRBD2. V trimming: 10 bases; J trimming: 6 bases; junction bases outside the gene matches: 7. CDR3 length: 13 amino acids. CDR1 is SGHTA, CDR2 FQGNSA, per germline. Written as DNA, the CDR3 is TGTGCCATCCCCGGGGGGGCGGCCGGGGAGCTGTTTTTT. Amino acids: CAIPGGAAGELFF.

V and J are TRBV5-1 and TRBJ2-1, with TRBD1 matching over 11 bases. V shed 4 bases and J 3 bases; nucleotides not matched to a gene: 3. Germline V lookup: CDR1 SGHRS, CDR2 YFSETQ. This CDR3 region has 15 residues. The CDR3 coding sequence is TGCGCCAGCAGCAAGGGACAGGGGGTCTACAATGAGCAGTTCTTC. Its protein is CASSKGQGVYNEQFF.

The chain uses TRBV7-3 and TRBJ2-1; D call uncertain. Deletions cut 2 bases from V and 6 bases from J, with 11 bases between. CDR3 length equals 14 residues. Germline assignment: CDR1 SGHTA and CDR2 FQGTGA. The CDR3 DNA reads as TGTGCCAGCAGCTTAGGTGCCCCGAGCAATGAGCAGTTCTTC. Translated, it gives CASSLGAPSNEQFF. The whole variable domain, filled in from reference TRBV7-3 and TRBJ2-1, reads GAGVSQTPSNKVTEKGKYVELRCDPISGHTALYWYRQSLGQGPEFLIYFQGTGAADDSGLPNDRFFAVRPEGSVSTLKIQRTERGDSAVYLCASSLGAPSNEQFFGPGTRLTVL.

This clonotype was seen a handful of times. The chain links TRBV7-2 to TRBJ2-3, with D possibly matching TRBD2 (7 bases). Trimming took off 5 bases at V and 1 base at J, with 16 bases between the two ends. CDR3 length: 16 amino acids. Germline V lookup: CDR1 SGHTA, CDR2 FQGNSA. CDR3 in DNA: TGTGCCAGCAGCACCGGAGGGGGGGCGGGCACAGATACGCAGTATTTT. Translating gives CASSTGGGAGTDTQYF.

This clonotype turned up a few times. This chain links TRBV7-2 with TRBJ2-5; 9 nucleotides line up with TRBD2. Per germline, CDR1 SGHTA and CDR2 FQGNSA. This CDR3 contains 14 residues. V lost 5 bases, J lost 3 bases, and 4 bases stayed unmatched. The CDR3 DNA follows: TGTGCCAGCAGCCCGCGGACTAGCGAAGAGACCCAGTACTTC. Translating gives CASSPRTSEETQYF.

This clonotype occurred a few times. The gene calls are TRBV10-3 and TRBJ2-1; 7 positions agree with TRBD2. J was trimmed by 3 bases and V by 6 bases; bases with no gene match: 14. Per germline, CDR1 ENHRY and CDR2 SYGVKD. The CDR3 is 17 residues long. The chain's CDR3 is CAISTRRTSGDYNEQFF. CDR3 DNA sequence: TGTGCCATCAGCACACGCCGGACCAGCGGGGACTACAATGAGCAGTTCTTC.

The V call is TRBV29-1, the J call TRBJ2-2, with no clear D. The V gene lost 7 bases and the J gene lost 4 bases, with 10 bases spanning the gap. The CDR3 is 12 residues long. The germline V gene encodes CDR1 SQVTM and CDR2 ANQGSEA. The DNA of the CDR3 is TGCAGCGAATTGGACGGCACCGGGGAGCTGTTTTTT. It encodes CSELDGTGELFF.

This clonotype was recorded a few times. The chain combines TRBV19 with TRBJ2-1; TRBD2 agrees at 12 bases. V was clipped by 5 bases and J by 5 bases; unmatched bases: 7. Germline CDR1 is LNHDA and CDR2 is SQIVND (reference sequence). This CDR3 spans 16 amino acids. The CDR3 here is CASSGLAGGKNNEQFF. CDR3 coding DNA: TGTGCCAGTAGTGGGCTAGCGGGAGGGAAAAACAATGAGCAGTTCTTC.

The sample holds a few counts of this clonotype. V is TRBV12-3 or TRBV12-4 and J is TRBJ1-2; D unresolved. Trimming shortened V by 1 base and J by 5 bases, and 14 bases separated the two germline ends. The CDR3 contains 15 residues. CDR3 residues: CASSLGGPLLYGYTF. CDR3 DNA: TGTGCCAGCAGTTTAGGAGGTCCTCTTTTATATGGCTACACCTTC.

This clonotype was counted between two and nine times. V usage is TRBV20-1 and J usage is TRBJ2-7; 9 nucleotides line up with TRBD2. V lost 0 bases, J lost 1 base, and 10 bases stayed unmatched. Germline CDR1 DFQATT, CDR2 SNEGSKA (reference sequence). The CDR3 is 17 amino acids. The CDR3 nucleotides read TGCAGTGCTAGAGACGCATTCTCTAGCGGGACTTCCTACGAGCAGTACTTC. This codes for CSARDAFSSGTSYEQYF.

The chain joins TRBV27 to TRBJ2-1; 9 bases align to TRBD2. CDR3 size: 16 residues. The trim removed 4 bases at V and 3 bases at J, leaving 7 bases unmatched. Germline V gene sequence: CDR1 MNHEY, CDR2 SMNVEV (reference sequence). The CDR3 DNA reads as TGTGCCAGCAGTTCGCGGACTAGCGCACGCTACAATGAGCAGTTCTTC. It specifies CASSSRTSARYNEQFF.

The rearrangement uses TRBV19 and TRBJ2-1; D possibly corresponds to TRBD1 (5 bases). The CDR3 is 15 residues long. Trimming shortened V by 3 bases and J by 8 bases, and 17 bases separated the two germline ends. Per the germline V gene, CDR1 is LNHDA and CDR2 is SQIVND (reference sequence). The CDR3 region has the DNA TGTGCCAGTAGTATCTCGGCAGGGTCTAAGGATGAGCAGTTCTTC. It translates to CASSISAGSKDEQFF.

V is TRBV18 and J is TRBJ2-1; TRBD2 matches at 9 bases. The CDR3 totals 14 residues. Germline V gene lookup returns CDR1 KGHSH and CDR2 LQKENI. J gave up 8 bases and V 3 bases, and 5 bases lay outside the gene matches. CDR3 loop: CASSPRAGGDEQFF. Written as DNA, the CDR3 is TGTGCCAGCTCACCTAGAGCGGGAGGTGATGAGCAGTTCTTC.

There are many counts of this clonotype. The rearrangement links TRBV13 to TRBJ1-5, with no clear D. Deletions cut 0 bases from V and 3 bases from J, with 6 bases between. CDR1 and CDR2 from the germline V gene are PRHDT and FYEKMQ (reference sequence). The CDR3 totals 14 residues. CDR3 in amino acids: CASSLGTPNQPQHF. In DNA form, the CDR3 reads TGTGCCAGCAGCTTAGGTACACCCAATCAGCCCCAGCATTTT.